The next 8 T cell receptor beta chains were all read from a single sample in a study of regulatory T cells in long-lasting Graves disease. Researchers made TCR beta libraries by using iRepertoire HTBI primers and running Arm-PCR on CDR3 regions. TCRdb redid the calling of the multiplex PCR reads with MiXCR, one entry per CDR3 protein. The sample has about 400,000 distinct CDR3 sequences, 15% to 20% seen once. Time point reported: newly diagnosed GD, antithyroid drugs for less than 3 months. PBMC RNA was the source of the TCR library. This sample also appeared in a second study, on T cells in Graves' hyperthyroidism and ophthalmopathy.

Sequences were derived from peripheral blood mononuclear cells (PBMCs), sampled at new diagnosis, from a patient treated with antithyroid drugs. The receptors were gathered from a woman aged 18-29 years with Graves disease.

Ten or more counts support this clonotype. The chain is built from TRBV9 and TRBJ2-7; TRBD2 agrees at 11 bases. CDR3 length equals 15 residues. V lost 0 bases to trimming and J lost 4 bases; unmatched junction nucleotides: 3. Germline CDR1 SGDLS, CDR2 YYNGEE. CDR3 nucleotide sequence: TGTGCCAGCAGCGTAGGGACTAGCGGGCGGTACGAGCAGTACTTC. Amino acids: CASSVGTSGRYEQYF. Full variable domain (rest looked up from reference TRBV9 and TRBJ2-7): DSGVTQTPKHLITATGQRVTLRCSPRSGDLSVYWYQQSLDQGLQFLIQYYNGEERAKGNILERFSAQQFPDLHSELNLSSLELGDSALYFCASSVGTSGRYEQYFGPGTRLTVT.

This clonotype was observed at least ten times. This chain links TRBV7-9 with TRBJ2-3, with 8 bases lining up with TRBD2. CDR3 length: 16 amino acids. Trimming removed 5 bases from V and 2 bases from J; junction bases left unmatched: 9. Germline V gene data show CDR1 as SEHNR and CDR2 as FQNEAQ (reference sequence). Written as DNA, the CDR3 is TGTGCCAGCAGCCTCCACGCGGGGGGATACACAGATACGCAGTATTTT. It translates to CASSLHAGGYTDTQYF.

This clonotype was recorded at least ten times. This chain links TRBV12-3 or TRBV12-4 with TRBJ2-7; D perhaps matches TRBD1 (6 bases). V was pared by 3 bases and J by 0 bases, with 30 bases between. CDR3 length equals 21 residues. The CDR3 nucleotides read TGTGCCAGCAGTTTTGACAGTGGTCGATGGGACAACTATAGGGGCTCCTACGAGCAGTACTTC. This codes for CASSFDSGRWDNYRGSYEQYF.

Only a few counts were recorded for this clonotype. The chain has TRBV7-3 and TRBJ2-2; D is undetermined. The CDR3 runs to 16 residues. Germline V gene lookup returns CDR1 SGHTA and CDR2 FQGTGA. Trimming took off 4 bases at V and 0 bases at J, with 12 bases between the two ends. The CDR3 here is CASSSEGPANTGELFF. CDR3 sequence (DNA): TGTGCCAGCAGCTCAGAAGGGCCAGCGAACACCGGGGAGCTGTTTTTT.

This clonotype was counted ten times or more. V and J are TRBV5-1 and TRBJ1-1; D might be TRBD1 (5 bases). This CDR3 comprises 12 residues. Per the germline V gene, CDR1 is SGHRS and CDR2 is YFSETQ. Trimming stripped 0 bases from V and 7 bases from J, with 7 bases between. CDR3 residues: CASSLEGIEAFF. CDR3 bases: TGCGCCAGCAGCTTGGAGGGGATTGAAGCTTTCTTT.

The chain has TRBV24-1 and TRBJ1-5; 7 bases are a match to TRBD1. CDR3 length: 15 residues. CDR1 is KGHDR and CDR2 is SFDVKD in the germline V gene. The V segment lost 6 bases and the J segment 2 bases; nucleotides outside the gene matches: 6. The CDR3 DNA sequence: TGTGCCACCAGTCCCAGGGGGATCGGCAATCAGCCCCAGCATTTT. Protein product: CATSPRGIGNQPQHF.

This clonotype was observed a handful of times. The chain couples TRBV5-1 to TRBJ2-3; D may correspond to TRBD1 or TRBD2 (6 bases each). Germline V gene lookup returns CDR1 SGHRS and CDR2 YFSETQ. The CDR3 sequence is 13 residues long. Trimming removed 5 bases at V and 3 bases at J, with 10 bases between. This CDR3 reads CASRRGPTDTQYF. CDR3 bases: TGCGCCAGCAGACGGGGGCCAACAGATACGCAGTATTTT.

This clonotype has more than one count but fewer than ten. J is TRBJ2-4 and V is TRBV5-1, with 9 bases identical to TRBD2. The germline V gene has CDR1 SGHRS and CDR2 YFSETQ. The CDR3 contains 15 residues. With V trimmed by 0 bases and J by 7 bases, 5 bases remained unmatched. The DNA of the CDR3 is TGCGCCAGCAGCTTGGAGGGAGGACTAGCGAACATTCAGTACTTC. Translating gives CASSLEGGLANIQYF.